The 6 T cell receptor beta chains listed next were all sequenced from one sample in a study of shared clonotypes between healthy human individuals. Sequenced by immunoSEQ multiplex PCR; TCRdb stores in-frame clones only, minus some. Of fewer than 700,000 clones in the sample, approximately 95% were seen once. Naive CD8 cells were CD45RO-negative, positively selected for CCR7, excluding terminally differentiated effector memory CD45RA+ cells. Sequenced material: naive CD8+ T cells sorted from blood. Receptor source: a woman in her 30s in good health.

V and J are TRBV6-5 and TRBJ2-1; the D is unclear. Trimming shortened V by 2 bases and J by 16 bases, and 18 bases separated the two germline ends. Germline assignment: CDR1 MNHEY and CDR2 SVGAGI. The CDR3 length is 13 residues. CDR3 bases: TGTGCCAGCAGTTACCCGACTCGGCCCACGTTTTTCTTC. It translates to CASSYPTRPTFFF.

V and J are TRBV9 and TRBJ2-1, with no clear D. Germline loops: CDR1 SGDLS, CDR2 YYNGEE. The CDR3 sequence is 15 residues long. Trimming removed 3 bases at V and 0 bases at J, with 10 bases between. The CDR3 DNA reads TGTGCCAGCAGCGATATGGTTAGCTCCTACAATGAGCAGTTCTTC. Amino acids: CASSDMVSSYNEQFF.

Regarding this clone: This specimen includes other DNA sequences encoding the same CDR3. The chain links TRBV27 to TRBJ2-7; 11 bases fit TRBD2. V shed 2 bases, J shed 3 bases, and the junction held 6 bases outside the gene matches. The CDR3 is 16 residues long. Germline values: CDR1 MNHEY, CDR2 SMNVEV (reference sequence). The CDR3 DNA reads as TGTGCCAGCAGTTTACTAGCGGGAGGACCAATCTACGAGCAGTACTTC. Translating it yields CASSLLAGGPIYEQYF.

The chain uses TRBV7-2 and TRBJ2-7; 12 bases map to TRBD1. CDR1 and CDR2 from the germline V gene are SGHTA and FQGNSA. V lost 3 bases and J lost 5; bases outside the gene matches: 8. This CDR3 contains 16 residues. CDR3 DNA: TGTGCCAGCAGCTTGCAGGGACAGGGGGCAACGGACGAGCAGTACTTC. This translates into CASSLQGQGATDEQYF.

The gene calls are TRBV14 and TRBJ2-1; possible D gene TRBD1, 5 bases. CDR3 length equals 14 residues. Trimming took off 3 bases at V and 7 bases at J, with 13 bases between the two ends. CDR1 and CDR2 from the germline V gene are SGHDN and FVKESK. CDR3 in amino acids: CASSHPTGSNEQFF. CDR3 nucleotide sequence: TGTGCCAGCAGCCATCCCACAGGTTCAAATGAGCAGTTCTTC.

V and J are TRBV28 and TRBJ2-2; TRBD2 is a possible D gene (6 bases). CDR1 and CDR2 from the germline V gene are MDHEN and SYDVKM. This CDR3 comprises 17 residues. Trimming removed 2 bases from V and 0 bases from J, with 13 bases in between. The CDR3 DNA follows: TGTGCCAGCAGTTTAACCCCTAGCGTAGCGAACACCGGGGAGCTGTTTTTT. Amino acids: CASSLTPSVANTGELFF.